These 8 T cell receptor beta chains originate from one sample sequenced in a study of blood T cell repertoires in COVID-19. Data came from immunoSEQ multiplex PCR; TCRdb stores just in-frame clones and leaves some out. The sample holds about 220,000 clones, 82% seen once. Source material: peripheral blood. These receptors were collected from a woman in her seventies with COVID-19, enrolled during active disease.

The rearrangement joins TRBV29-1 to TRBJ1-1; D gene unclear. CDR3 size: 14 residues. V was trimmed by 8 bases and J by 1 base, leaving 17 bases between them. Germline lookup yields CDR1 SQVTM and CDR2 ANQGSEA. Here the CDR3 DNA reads TGCAGCTCGAGAGAGGGAACTGGGAACACTGAAGCTTTCTTT. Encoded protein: CSSREGTGNTEAFF.

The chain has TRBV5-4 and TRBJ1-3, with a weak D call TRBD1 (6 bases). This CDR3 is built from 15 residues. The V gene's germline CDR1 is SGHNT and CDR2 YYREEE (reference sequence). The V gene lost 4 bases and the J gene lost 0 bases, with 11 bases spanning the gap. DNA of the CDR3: TGTGCCAGCAGCGACGGGACATCCTCTGGAAACACCATATATTTT. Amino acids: CASSDGTSSGNTIYF.

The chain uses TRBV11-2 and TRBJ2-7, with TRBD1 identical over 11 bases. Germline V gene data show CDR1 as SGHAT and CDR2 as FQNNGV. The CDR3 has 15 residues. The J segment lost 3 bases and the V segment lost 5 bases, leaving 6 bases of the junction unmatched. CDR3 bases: TGTGCCAGCAGCCCCGGGACAGGGGGGCGCTACGAGCAGTACTTC. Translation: CASSPGTGGRYEQYF.

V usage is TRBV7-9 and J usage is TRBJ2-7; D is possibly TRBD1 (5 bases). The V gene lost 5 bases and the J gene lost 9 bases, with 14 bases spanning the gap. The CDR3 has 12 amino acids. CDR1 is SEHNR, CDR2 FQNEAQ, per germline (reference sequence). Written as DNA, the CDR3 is TGTGCCAGCAGCGACCAGGGTCTAGGGCAGTACTTC. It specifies CASSDQGLGQYF.

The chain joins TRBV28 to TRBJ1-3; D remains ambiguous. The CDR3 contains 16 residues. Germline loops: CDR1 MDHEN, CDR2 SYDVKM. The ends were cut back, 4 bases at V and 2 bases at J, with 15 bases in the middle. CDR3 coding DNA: TGTGCCAGCAGTTCGGGAGGCAGGCAAACTGGAAACACCATATATTTT. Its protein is CASSSGGRQTGNTIYF. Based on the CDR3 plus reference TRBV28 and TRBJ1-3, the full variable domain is DVKVTQSSRYLVKRTGEKVFLECVQDMDHENMFWYRQDPGLGLRLIYFSYDVKMKEKGDIPEGYSVSREKKERFSLILESASTNQTSMYLCASSSGGRQTGNTIYFGEGSWLTVV.

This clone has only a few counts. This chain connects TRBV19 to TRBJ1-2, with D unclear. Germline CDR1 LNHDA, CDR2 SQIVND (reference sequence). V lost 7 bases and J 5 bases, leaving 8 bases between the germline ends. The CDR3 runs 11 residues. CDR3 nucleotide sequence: TGTGCCAGTACGAGGGAGTATGGCTACACCTTC. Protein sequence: CASTREYGYTF.

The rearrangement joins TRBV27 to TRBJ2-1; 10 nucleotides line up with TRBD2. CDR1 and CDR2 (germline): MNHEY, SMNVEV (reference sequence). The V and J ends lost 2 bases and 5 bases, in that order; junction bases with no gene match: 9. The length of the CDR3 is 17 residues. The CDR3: CASSLVTGTSVDNEQFF. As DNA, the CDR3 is TGTGCCAGCAGTTTAGTGACCGGGACTAGCGTAGACAATGAGCAGTTCTTC.

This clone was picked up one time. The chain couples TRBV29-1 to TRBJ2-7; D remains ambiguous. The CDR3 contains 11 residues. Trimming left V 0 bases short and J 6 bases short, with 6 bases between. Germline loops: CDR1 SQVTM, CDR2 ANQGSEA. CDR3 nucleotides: TGCAGCGTTGAAGAGCGGAGCGAGCAGTACTTC. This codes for CSVEERSEQYF.